This is a list of T cell receptor beta chains from one sample in a study of early T cells in non-severe SARS-CoV-2 infection. MiXCR was run by TCRdb on the 5' RACE reads, yielding one entry per CDR3 protein. This sample has fewer than 60,000 distinct CDR3 sequences, with about a tenth found just once. Material for sequencing was whole blood. Source of these receptors: an adult who was a healthcare worker with PCR-confirmed SARS-CoV-2 infection or an uninfected control (not recorded which). Each CDR3 is given with its conserved first and last residue. A D gene is named only where the DNA matches it firmly. Clone size, where shown, is once, few, many, or a class for clones that have expanded.

many | 11 | - | TRBJ2-3 | TRBV29-1 | TGCAGCGTTGGTTGGAAGGATACGCAGTATTTT | CSVGWKDTQYF
- | 14 | - | TRBJ2-7 | TRBV5-1 | TGCGCCAGCAGCTTGGCAGGATTTTCCTACGAGCAGTACTTC | CASSLAGFSYEQYF
few | 15 | TRBD2 | TRBJ2-1 | TRBV20-1 | TGCAGTGCTAGCTCCCCAGCGGGAGGAAACAATGAGCAGTTCTTC | CSASSPAGGNNEQFF
- | 13 | TRBD2 | TRBJ2-3 | TRBV28 | TGTGCCAGCAATCGGGGGGGAGCAGATACGCAGTATTTT | CASNRGGADTQYF
many | 16 | TRBD2 | TRBJ2-3 | TRBV28 | TGTGCCAGCAGTTTGGAGCGGGAGGTGTGGACAGATACGCAGTATTTT | CASSLEREVWTDTQYF
few | 14 | - | TRBJ1-1 | TRBV5-5 | TGTGCCAGCAGCTTTATGGCGAAGTTGGTGGAGGCTTTCTTT | CASSFMAKLVEAFF
many | 16 | TRBD2 | TRBJ2-1 | TRBV20-1 | TGCAGTCTCTCGGGACTAGCGGGAGGTAGCTACAATGAGCAGTTCTTC | CSLSGLAGGSYNEQFF
many | 15 | - | TRBJ1-2 | TRBV7-2 | TGTGCCAGCAGCCGTTCCCAGGGAAATTCCTATGGCTACACCTTC | CASSRSQGNSYGYTF
- | 15 | - | TRBJ2-7 | TRBV2 | TGTGCCAGCAGGGGCACAGGGACGAGTCGCTACGAGCAGTACTTC | CASRGTGTSRYEQYF
many | 12 | - | TRBJ2-7 | TRBV29-1 | TGCAGCGCCGGGAACGGTATCTACGAGCAGTACTTC | CSAGNGIYEQYF
many | 14 | - | TRBJ2-2 | TRBV3-1 | TGTGCCAGCAGCCAAGACAGACGGGCCGGGGAGCTGTTTTTT | CASSQDRRAGELFF
many | 17 | TRBD1 | TRBJ1-1 | TRBV10-3 | TGTGCCATCAGTGAGGCTCCGGGACAGGGGGCTTTTGGCGAAGCTTTCTTT | CAISEAPGQGAFGEAFF
few | 17 | - | TRBJ1-5 | TRBV19 | TGTGCCAGTAGTGCCTGGGACAACACGGGGCGCAATCAGCCCCAGCATTTT | CASSAWDNTGRNQPQHF
few | 17 | - | TRBJ1-2 | TRBV25-1 | TGTGCCAGCAGTGAATATGGCGGGTCGGGTACATTCTATGGCTACACCTTC | CASSEYGGSGTFYGYTF
many | 14 | TRBD2 | TRBJ2-7 | TRBV4-2 | TGTGCCAGCAGCCGTAGCGGGGCAACCTACGAGCAGTACTTC | CASSRSGATYEQYF
- | 15 | - | TRBJ1-6 | TRBV28 | TGTGCCAGCAGGGGGTCGACAGTAGATAATTCACCCCTCCACTTT | CASRGSTVDNSPLHF
many | 13 | - | TRBJ2-1 | TRBV10-3 | TGTGCCATCAGAGATAAGGCAGACAATGAGCAGTTCTTC | CAIRDKADNEQFF
few | 16 | TRBD1 | TRBJ2-2 | TRBV5-4 | TGTGCCAGCAGCTTTTGGGACAGGGTCGTAAACGGGGAGCTGTTTTTT | CASSFWDRVVNGELFF
many | 15 | - | TRBJ2-1 | TRBV7-8 | TGTGCCAGCAGCCTTTCCTCCGCGAACTACAATGAGCAGTTCTTC | CASSLSSANYNEQFF
few | 14 | TRBD1 | TRBJ1-2 | TRBV13 | TGTGCCAGCAGCTCGTTACAGGGGCGGAAGGGCTACACCTTC | CASSSLQGRKGYTF
many | 16 | TRBD2 | TRBJ2-7 | TRBV7-2 | TGTGCCAGCAGCTCTCGATTAGCGGGAGGAACCTACGAGCAGTACTTC | CASSSRLAGGTYEQYF
few | 16 | - | TRBJ2-3 | TRBV4-2 | TGTGCCAGCAGCCAAGATCTGTCCGGGATCGGTGATACGCAGTATTTT | CASSQDLSGIGDTQYF
few | 11 | - | TRBJ2-3 | TRBV3-1 | TGTGCCAGCAGCCAAGTGGGAACGCAGTATTTT | CASSQVGTQYF
many | 17 | - | TRBJ1-5 | TRBV19 | TGTGCCAGTAGTACCCGGGCAAGCCTCGACGGCAATCAGCCCCAGCATTTT | CASSTRASLDGNQPQHF
few | 13 | - | TRBJ1-1 | TRBV20-1 | TGCAGTGCTAGAAAGGGGGACCGCACTGAAGCTTTCTTT | CSARKGDRTEAFF
many | 14 | - | TRBJ2-1 | TRBV12-3/TRBV12-4 | TGTGCCAGCAGTTTGTGGACCCTGGACAATGAGCAGTTCTTC | CASSLWTLDNEQFF
many | 12 | - | TRBJ2-2 | TRBV30 | TGTGCCTGGAGTCCCTATACCGGGGAGCTGTTTTTT | CAWSPYTGELFF
many | 13 | - | TRBJ2-1 | TRBV4-3 | TGCGCCAGCAGCCAGTCCTTTCACAATGAGCAGTTCTTC | CASSQSFHNEQFF
few | 16 | - | TRBJ2-2 | TRBV11-2 | TGTGCCAGCAGCTTAGGTTCCACGACTTACACCGGGGAGCTGTTTTTT | CASSLGSTTYTGELFF
- | 14 | - | TRBJ1-1 | TRBV5-1 | TGCGCCAGCAGCCTCGTCTTAGGGAACACTGAAGCTTTCTTT | CASSLVLGNTEAFF